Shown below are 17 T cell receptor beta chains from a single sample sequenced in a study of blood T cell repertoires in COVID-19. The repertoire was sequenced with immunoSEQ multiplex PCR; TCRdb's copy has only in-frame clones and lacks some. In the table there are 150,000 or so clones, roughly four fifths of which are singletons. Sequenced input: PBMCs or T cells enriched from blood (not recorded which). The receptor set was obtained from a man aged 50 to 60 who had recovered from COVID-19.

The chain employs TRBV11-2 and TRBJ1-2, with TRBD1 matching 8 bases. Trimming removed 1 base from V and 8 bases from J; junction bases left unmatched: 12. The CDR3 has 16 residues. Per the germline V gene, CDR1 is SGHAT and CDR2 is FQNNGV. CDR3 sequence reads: CASSLVAGGASGGYTF. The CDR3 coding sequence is TGTGCCAGCAGCTTAGTAGCAGGGGGCGCGAGTGGGGGCTACACCTTC.

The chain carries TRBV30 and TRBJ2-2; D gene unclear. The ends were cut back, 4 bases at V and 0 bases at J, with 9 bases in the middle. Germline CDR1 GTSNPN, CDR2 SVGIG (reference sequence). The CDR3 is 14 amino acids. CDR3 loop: CAWKRQTNTGELFF. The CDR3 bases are TGTGCCTGGAAACGCCAGACGAACACCGGGGAGCTGTTTTTT.

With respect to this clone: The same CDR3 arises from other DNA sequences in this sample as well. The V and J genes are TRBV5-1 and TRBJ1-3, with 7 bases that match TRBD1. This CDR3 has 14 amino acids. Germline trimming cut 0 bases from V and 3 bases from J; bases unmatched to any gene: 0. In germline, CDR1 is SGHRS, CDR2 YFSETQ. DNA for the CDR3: TGCGCCAGCAGCTTGGGGGACAGTGGAAACACCATATATTTT. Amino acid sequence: CASSLGDSGNTIYF.

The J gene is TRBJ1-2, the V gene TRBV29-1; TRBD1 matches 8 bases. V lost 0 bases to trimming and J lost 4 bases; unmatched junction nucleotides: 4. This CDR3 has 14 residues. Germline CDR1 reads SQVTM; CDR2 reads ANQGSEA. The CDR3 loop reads CSVEDRGQGYGYTF. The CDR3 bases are TGCAGCGTTGAAGATCGTGGACAGGGCTATGGCTACACCTTC.

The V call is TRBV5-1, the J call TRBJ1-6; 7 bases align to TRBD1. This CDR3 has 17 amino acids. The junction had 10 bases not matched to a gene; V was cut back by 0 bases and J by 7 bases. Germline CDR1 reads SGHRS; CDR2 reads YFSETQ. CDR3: CASSLGTTTGSNSPLHF. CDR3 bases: TGCGCCAGCAGCTTGGGGACCACGACAGGGAGCAATTCACCCCTCCACTTT.

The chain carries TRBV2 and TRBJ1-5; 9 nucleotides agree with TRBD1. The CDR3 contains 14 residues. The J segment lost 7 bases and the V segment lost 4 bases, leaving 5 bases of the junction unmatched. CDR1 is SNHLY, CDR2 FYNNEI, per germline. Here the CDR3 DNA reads TGTGCCAGCAGTGGTGGGACAGGGAGACAGCCCCAGCATTTT. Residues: CASSGGTGRQPQHF.

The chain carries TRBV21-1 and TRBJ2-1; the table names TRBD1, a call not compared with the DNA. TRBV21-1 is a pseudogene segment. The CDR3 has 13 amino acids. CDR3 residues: CASINRVSNEQFF. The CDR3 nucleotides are TGTGCCAGCATCAACAGGGTTTCCAATGAGCAGTTCTTC.

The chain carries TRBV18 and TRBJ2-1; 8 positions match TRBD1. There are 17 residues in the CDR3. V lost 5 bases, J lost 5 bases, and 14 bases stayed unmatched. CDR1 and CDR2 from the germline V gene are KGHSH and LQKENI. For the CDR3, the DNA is TGTGCCAGCTCAAAAGACTACCGGGACAGGAGTAACAATGAGCAGTTCTTC. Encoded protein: CASSKDYRDRSNNEQFF.

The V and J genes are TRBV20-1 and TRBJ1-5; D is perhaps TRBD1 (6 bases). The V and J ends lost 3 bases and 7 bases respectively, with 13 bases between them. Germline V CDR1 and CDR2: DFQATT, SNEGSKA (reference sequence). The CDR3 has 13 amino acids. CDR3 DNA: TGCAGTGCTAGTACTGGACAGAGACAGCCCCAGCATTTT. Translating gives CSASTGQRQPQHF.

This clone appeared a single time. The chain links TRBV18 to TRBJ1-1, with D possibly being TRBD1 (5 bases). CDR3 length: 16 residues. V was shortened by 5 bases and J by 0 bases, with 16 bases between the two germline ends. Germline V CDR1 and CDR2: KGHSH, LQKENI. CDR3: CASSRGTGNLNTEAFF. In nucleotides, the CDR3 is TGTGCCAGCTCAAGAGGAACAGGTAACTTGAACACTGAAGCTTTCTTT.

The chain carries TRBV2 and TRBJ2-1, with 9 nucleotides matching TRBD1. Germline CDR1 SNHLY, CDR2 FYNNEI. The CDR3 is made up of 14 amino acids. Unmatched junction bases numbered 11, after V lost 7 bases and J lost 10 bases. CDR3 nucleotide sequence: TGTGCCAGCACCGAAGTGGGACAGGGAGGCGAGCAGTTCTTC. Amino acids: CASTEVGQGGEQFF.

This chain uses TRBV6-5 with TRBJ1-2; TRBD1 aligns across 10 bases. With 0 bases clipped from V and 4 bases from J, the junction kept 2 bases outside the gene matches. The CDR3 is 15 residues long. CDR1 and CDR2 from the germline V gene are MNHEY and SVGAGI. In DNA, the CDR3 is TGTGCCAGCAGTTACTCGGACAGGGGGTTCTATGGCTACACCTTC. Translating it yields CASSYSDRGFYGYTF.

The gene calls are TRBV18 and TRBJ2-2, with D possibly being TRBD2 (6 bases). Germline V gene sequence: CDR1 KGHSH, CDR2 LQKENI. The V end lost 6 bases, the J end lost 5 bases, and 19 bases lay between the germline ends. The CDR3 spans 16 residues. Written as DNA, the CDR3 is TGTGCCAGCTCTACCACAGGCGGGGCCAGGACCGGGGAGCTGTTTTTT. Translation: CASSTTGGARTGELFF. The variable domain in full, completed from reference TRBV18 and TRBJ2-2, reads NAGVMQNPRHLVRRRGQEARLRCSPMKGHSHVYWYRQLPEEGLKFMVYLQKENIIDESGMPKERFSAEFPKEGPSILRIQQVVRGDSAAYFCASSTTGGARTGELFFGEGSRLTVL.

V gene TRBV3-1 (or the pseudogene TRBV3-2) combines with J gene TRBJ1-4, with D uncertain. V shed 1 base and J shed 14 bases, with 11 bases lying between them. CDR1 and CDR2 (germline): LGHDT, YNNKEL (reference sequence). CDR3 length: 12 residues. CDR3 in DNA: TGTGCCAGCAGCCAAGCGAGGAGCTATCTGTTTTTT. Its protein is CASSQARSYLFF.

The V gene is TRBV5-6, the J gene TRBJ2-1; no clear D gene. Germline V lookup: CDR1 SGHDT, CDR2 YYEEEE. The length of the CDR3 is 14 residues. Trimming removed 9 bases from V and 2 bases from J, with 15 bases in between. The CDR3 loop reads CATLSQSTYNEQFF. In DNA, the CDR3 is TGTGCCACCCTCTCCCAGTCGACCTACAATGAGCAGTTCTTC.

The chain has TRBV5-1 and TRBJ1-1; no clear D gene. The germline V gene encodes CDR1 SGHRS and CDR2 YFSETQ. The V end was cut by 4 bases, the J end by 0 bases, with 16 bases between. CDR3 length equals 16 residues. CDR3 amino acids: CASSPKPQRVNTEAFF. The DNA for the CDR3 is TGCGCCAGCAGCCCTAAACCTCAACGGGTGAACACTGAAGCTTTCTTT.

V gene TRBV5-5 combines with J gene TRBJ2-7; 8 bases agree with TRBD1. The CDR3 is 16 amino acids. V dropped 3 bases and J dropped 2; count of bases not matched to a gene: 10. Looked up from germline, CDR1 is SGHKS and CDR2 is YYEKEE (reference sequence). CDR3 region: CASSSVPGTGAYEQYF. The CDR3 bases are TGTGCCAGCAGCTCCGTCCCCGGGACAGGAGCCTACGAGCAGTACTTC.